The entry below describes one T cell receptor (beta chain). Its specificity is not known. Measured with immunoSEQ multiplex PCR; TCRdb has only the in-frame clones, and not every one. The sample carries around 75,000 clones, 85% to 90% recorded once. J was trimmed by 5 bases and V by 11 bases; bases with no gene match: 6. CDR3 length: 13 residues. Germline CDR1 and CDR2: ENHRY and SYGVKD. The sample comes from a study of Tregs in tolerant kidney transplant recipients. Broader study findings: Nucleotide sequences could not be compared across some patients' samples due to primer changes. Donor-specific Treg expansion exceeded global Treg expansion in tolerant patients, suggesting antigen drive. The small number of patients limits these findings pending further validation.

CD4+CD25+CD127- Tregs, CD4+CD25- non-Tregs, CD4 and CD8 cells were sorted. This sequence was found in a human donor who received a combined kidney and bone marrow transplant. The rearrangement uses TRBV10-3 and TRBJ2-7; 13 bases map to TRBD2. This sample comprised CD4+ T cells from blood, obtained before the transplant. CDR3 region: CACRLAGGNEQYF. CDR3 nucleotides: TGTGCCTGCAGACTAGCGGGAGGCAACGAGCAGTACTTC.